The T cell receptor beta chain described here comes from a study of blood T cell repertoires in COVID-19. Study-level background: From the United States, Italy and Spain came samples of acute and convalescent COVID-19.

This table comes from immunoSEQ multiplex PCR, and its TCRdb copy is limited to in-frame clones, with some not included. Here the sample spans over 250,000 clones, around 80% being singletons. Trimming stripped 7 bases from V and 9 bases from J, with 18 bases between. There are 13 residues in the CDR3. Per the germline V gene, CDR1 is MNHEY and CDR2 is SVGAGI. The receptor comes from a young man with acute COVID-19. This rearrangement joins TRBV6-5 to TRBJ2-5, with TRBD2 as a possible D gene (5 bases). The material sequenced was PBMCs or T cells enriched from blood (not recorded which). CDR3 coding DNA: TGTGCCAGCATCTCGGGCCTCTCCGGGGCCCAGTACTTC. Protein product: CASISGLSGAQYF.